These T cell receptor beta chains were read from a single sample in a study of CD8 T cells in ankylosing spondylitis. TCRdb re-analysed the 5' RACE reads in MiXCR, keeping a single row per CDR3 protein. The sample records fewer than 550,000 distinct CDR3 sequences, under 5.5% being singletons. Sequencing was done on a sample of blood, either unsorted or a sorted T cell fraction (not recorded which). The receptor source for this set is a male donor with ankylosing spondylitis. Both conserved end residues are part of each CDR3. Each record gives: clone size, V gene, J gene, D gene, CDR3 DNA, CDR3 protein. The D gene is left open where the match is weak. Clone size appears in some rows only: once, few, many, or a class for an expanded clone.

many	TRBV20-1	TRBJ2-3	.	TGCAGTGCTACACACGTCCGCACAGATACGCAGTATTTT	CSATHVRTDTQYF
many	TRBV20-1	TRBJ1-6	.	TGCAGTGCTGAGACCAGGGGTTCGGGGTCACCCCTCCACTTT	CSAETRGSGSPLHF
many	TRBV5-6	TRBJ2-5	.	TGTGCCAGCAGCACCGTCCGGGACGGAGAGACCCAGTACTTC	CASSTVRDGETQYF
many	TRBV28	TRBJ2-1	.	TGTGCCAGCAGTTTGGGGGGACTCCCCGTAGGGGATGAGCAGTTCTTC	CASSLGGLPVGDEQFF
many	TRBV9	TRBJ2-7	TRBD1	TGTGCCAGCAGCCCGAGCGGGACAGGGACAGGCGAGCAGTACTTC	CASSPSGTGTGEQYF
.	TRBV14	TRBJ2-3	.	TGTGCCAGCAGCCAAGAAGGGAGGCAACCCATGCGAAGCACAGATACGCAGTATTTT	CASSQEGRQPMRSTDTQYF
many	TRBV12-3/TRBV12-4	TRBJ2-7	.	TGTGCCACCCTGGGCAGGAACTCCTACGAGCAGTACTTC	CATLGRNSYEQYF
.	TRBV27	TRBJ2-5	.	TGTGCCAGCAGTTTTAGTGGCAGTCAAGAGACCCAGTACTTC	CASSFSGSQETQYF
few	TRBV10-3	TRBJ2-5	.	TGTGCCATCAGTGACTGGAGACAGTCACAAGAGACCCAGTACTTC	CAISDWRQSQETQYF
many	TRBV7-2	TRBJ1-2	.	TGTGCCACCTCACGTAGCAGCTATGGCTACACCTTC	CATSRSSYGYTF
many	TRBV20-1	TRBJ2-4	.	TGCAGTGCTATCGGGCTCTTAGCCAAAAACATTCAGTACTTC	CSAIGLLAKNIQYF
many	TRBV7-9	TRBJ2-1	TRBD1	TGTGCCAGCAGCCCCAGGGGGCGCATGGAGAATGAGCAGTTCTTC	CASSPRGRMENEQFF
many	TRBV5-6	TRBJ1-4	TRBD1	TGTGCCAGCAGCAGGACAGGGGCTAATGAAAAACTGTTTTTT	CASSRTGANEKLFF
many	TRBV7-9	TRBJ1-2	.	TGTGCCAGCAGCTCACGGTCCGGGTATGGCTACACCTTC	CASSSRSGYGYTF
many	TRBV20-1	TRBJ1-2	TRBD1	TGCAGTGCCGGGACAGACCTTAACTATGGCTACACCTTC	CSAGTDLNYGYTF
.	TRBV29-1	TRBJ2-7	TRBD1	TGCAGCGTTGAAGGGTACCCGGGACAGGGGGCGGGCGAGCAGTACTTC	CSVEGYPGQGAGEQYF
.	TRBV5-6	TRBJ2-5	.	TGTGCCAGCAGCCCGGAGGGTGGGGAGACCCAGTACTTC	CASSPEGGETQYF